Listed below are T cell receptor beta chains from one sample, sequenced in a study of blood T cell repertoires in COVID-19. Some clones are missing from TCRdb's copy, which holds only in-frame ones; the method was immunoSEQ multiplex PCR. The repertoire holds hundreds of thousands of clones, with 70% to 90% as singletons. The sample was peripheral blood. The source of these receptors is a woman between 45 and 65 years old with COVID-19, enrolled during active disease. Each CDR3 is given with its conserved first and last residue. A D gene is named only where the DNA matches it firmly. Clone size is given for some rows only: seen once, a few or many times, or a class if the clone is expanded.

j_call cdr3_length clone_size d_call v_call cdr3_nt cdr3_aa
TRBJ1-1 12 NA TRBD1 TRBV5-1 TGCGCCAGCAGGACAGGGTCTGGGAAAGCTTTCTTT CASRTGSGKAFF
TRBJ1-2 14 NA TRBD1 TRBV19 TGTGCCAGTAGTTGGGACAGGGGTCTCTATGGCTACACCTTC CASSWDRGLYGYTF
TRBJ2-3 13 NA TRBD1 TRBV29-1 TGCAGCGGCGGGACAGGGGGTACAGATACGCAGTATTTT CSGGTGGTDTQYF
TRBJ2-7 15 NA TRBD1 TRBV6-5 TGTGCCAGCAGGGGGACGGGACAGGGCATATACGAGCAGTACTTC CASRGTGQGIYEQYF
TRBJ2-3 13 NA NA TRBV7-8 TGTGCCAGCAGCATTACTAATTCAGATACGCAGTATTTT CASSITNSDTQYF
TRBJ1-5 15 NA NA TRBV30 TGTGCCTGGACGCCTAAATGGGCTAGCAATCAGCCCCAGCATTTT CAWTPKWASNQPQHF
TRBJ2-7 17 once NA TRBV5-6 TGTGCCAGCAGCAACCGGCCAGGGCGGTTTTCAACCTACGAGCAGTACTTC CASSNRPGRFSTYEQYF
TRBJ2-5 13 few TRBD1 TRBV27 TGTGCCAGCAGTCGACAGGGGGAAGAGACCCAGTACTTC CASSRQGEETQYF
TRBJ2-5 14 NA NA TRBV30 TGTGCCTGGGGTCAAACGCGGCGGCAAGAGACCCAGTACTTC CAWGQTRRQETQYF
TRBJ1-2 12 NA NA TRBV19 TGTGCCAGTACTGACACGGCCGGCGGCTACACCTTC CASTDTAGGYTF
TRBJ1-4 14 once TRBD1 TRBV5-1 TGCGCCAGCAGCTTGACAGGGGGCGTAGAAAAACTGTTTTTT CASSLTGGVEKLFF
TRBJ2-7 13 NA NA TRBV18 TGTGCCAGCTCACCAGGGCGCTCCTACGAGCAGTACTTC CASSPGRSYEQYF
TRBJ1-5 15 once TRBD1 TRBV5-4 TGTGCCAGCAGCCCCGGGACAGGGGAAGGTCAGCCCCAGCATTTT CASSPGTGEGQPQHF
TRBJ2-7 13 NA NA TRBV29-1 TGCAGCGCGACGGGGCAGCAGACAGGAGAGCAGTACTTC CSATGQQTGEQYF
TRBJ1-1 16 NA NA TRBV15 TGTGCCACCAGCAGACCGGGACAACTTCCTGACACTGAAGCTTTCTTT CATSRPGQLPDTEAFF
TRBJ1-1 12 NA NA TRBV20-1 TGCAGTGCTAGTCAGGATGGAACTGAAGCTTTCTTT CSASQDGTEAFF
TRBJ1-6 15 few TRBD1 TRBV10-3 TGTGCCATCGGCCCCGGGACAGCCTATAATTCACCCCTCCACTTT CAIGPGTAYNSPLHF
TRBJ2-2 17 NA NA TRBV10-1 TGCGCCAGCAGTGAGTCGAGGGCGGAACGATACACCGGGGAGCTGTTTTTT CASSESRAERYTGELFF
TRBJ2-3 14 NA NA TRBV6-5 TGTGCCAGCAGTTACGGGGGCCGGGCAGATACGCAGTATTTT CASSYGGRADTQYF
TRBJ1-4 14 NA TRBD1 TRBV29-1 TGCAGCGTTACCCGACAGGGGACTAATGAAAAACTGTTTTTT CSVTRQGTNEKLFF
TRBJ2-7 14 NA TRBD1 TRBV29-1 TGCAGCGTCAACCCGACAGGGACCCCCTACGAGCAGTACTTC CSVNPTGTPYEQYF
TRBJ1-4 14 once NA TRBV6-5 TGTGCCATCGCCCCGACGGGGGGCCGTGAAAAACTGTTTTTT CAIAPTGGREKLFF
TRBJ1-5 13 NA NA TRBV6-5 TGTGCCAGCGGTAGGGGGTATAATCAGCCCCAGCATTTT CASGRGYNQPQHF